These 15 T cell receptor beta chains were sequenced from one sample in a study of cytomegalovirus exposure and HLA in healthy donors. 13 Jbeta primers and 60 Vbeta primers were used for the PCR. Sequencing used immunoSEQ multiplex PCR; TCRdb keeps in-frame clones, though not all of them. The data contain around 270,000 clones, 75% to 85% of them singletons. The sequenced sample consisted of PBMCs. These receptors originate from a girl aged 2 to 9 in good health and CMV-seronegative.

The rearrangement links TRBV6-1 to TRBJ1-2; tentatively, D is TRBD1 (6 bases). Germline V gene data show CDR1 as MNHNS and CDR2 as SASEGT. V was shortened by 0 bases and J by 4 bases, with 15 bases between the two germline ends. The CDR3 extends over 16 amino acids. CDR3 in amino acids: CASSEAAGALGYGYTF. The CDR3 nucleotides are TGTGCCAGCAGTGAAGCGGCGGGGGCGCTAGGCTATGGCTACACCTTC.

V and J are TRBV2 and TRBJ1-2; no reliable D call. CDR3 length equals 11 residues. V gave up 5 bases and J gave up 8 bases, with 9 bases separating them. Germline V gives CDR1 SNHLY, CDR2 FYNNEI. The CDR3 sequence is CASSWFRGYTF. The CDR3 DNA follows: TGTGCCAGCAGTTGGTTTCGGGGCTACACCTTC.

This clone was seen a handful of times. The chain links TRBV5-1 to TRBJ1-6; perhaps TRBD1 as D (6 bases). The CDR3 consists of 16 residues. Per the germline V gene, CDR1 is SGHRS and CDR2 is YFSETQ. V was trimmed by 4 bases and J by 7 bases, leaving 18 bases between them. The CDR3 coding sequence is TGCGCCAGCAGCGGAACGACAGGAGTAAAAAATTCACCCCTCCACTTT. Translating gives CASSGTTGVKNSPLHF. Full variable domain (outside the CDR3, taken from reference TRBV5-1 and TRBJ1-6): KAGVTQTPRYLIKTRGQQVTLSCSPISGHRSVSWYQQTPGQGLQFLFEYFSETQRNKGNFPGRFSGRQFSNSRSEMNVSTLELGDSALYLCASSGTTGVKNSPLHFGNGTRLTVT.

This chain joins TRBV4-2 and TRBJ2-2; 7 bases fit TRBD2. Germline CDR1 and CDR2: LGHNA and YNFKEQ. The V gene end was trimmed by 3 bases and the J gene end by 4 bases; junction bases not matched to a gene: 2. The CDR3 totals 14 residues. This chain's CDR3 is CASSQWGGTGELFF. CDR3 sequence (DNA): TGTGCCAGCAGCCAGTGGGGGGGCACCGGGGAGCTGTTTTTT.

V gene TRBV5-1 combines with J gene TRBJ2-1; a possible D gene is TRBD1 (5 bases). Trimming pared 1 base from V and 4 bases from J, leaving 9 bases between. Germline CDR1 SGHRS, CDR2 YFSETQ. The CDR3 totals 14 residues. CDR3 nucleotide sequence: TGCGCCAGCAGCTTGAGACAGTTATACAATGAGCAGTTCTTC. Amino acid sequence: CASSLRQLYNEQFF.

This clone has only a few counts. This sequence joins TRBV15 and TRBJ2-3, with D maybe TRBD2 (5 bases). Germline V CDR1 and CDR2: LNHNV, YYDKDF (reference sequence). V was clipped by 0 bases and J by 6 bases, with 16 bases between them. The CDR3 runs 16 residues. The CDR3 DNA follows: TGTGCCACCAGCAGAGAGGTCTCGGTGGAGCGGGATACGCAGTATTTT. It is translated as CATSREVSVERDTQYF.

The chain recombines TRBV5-1 with TRBJ2-5; possibly TRBD2 for D (7 bases). In germline, CDR1 is SGHRS, CDR2 YFSETQ. This CDR3 has 16 residues. The germline V and J ends were trimmed by 0 bases and 2 bases, with 14 bases remaining between them. CDR3 in DNA: TGCGCCAGCAGCTTGGAACGGGGGGCCTGGCAAGAGACCCAGTACTTC. It is translated as CASSLERGAWQETQYF. The full variable domain, completed using reference TRBV5-1 and TRBJ2-5, is KAGVTQTPRYLIKTRGQQVTLSCSPISGHRSVSWYQQTPGQGLQFLFEYFSETQRNKGNFPGRFSGRQFSNSRSEMNVSTLELGDSALYLCASSLERGAWQETQYFGPGTRLLVL.

This CDR3 reads CASSESGGRSSYEQYF. CDR3 bases: TGTGCCAGCAGTGAATCAGGCGGGCGTAGCTCCTACGAGCAGTACTTC. This sequence joins TRBV25-1 and TRBJ2-7; possible D gene TRBD2, 5 bases. This CDR3 is built from 16 residues. V was clipped by 1 base and J by 0 bases, with 13 bases between them. Germline CDR1 reads MGHDK; CDR2 reads SYGVNS.

This chain uses TRBV20-1 with TRBJ1-6; D may be TRBD1 (5 bases). CDR3 length: 10 residues. Per the germline V gene, CDR1 is DFQATT and CDR2 is SNEGSKA (reference sequence). V lost 5 bases and J 10 bases, leaving 6 bases between the germline ends. The CDR3 region is CSASGSPLHF. The CDR3 DNA follows: TGCAGTGCTTCAGGGTCACCCCTCCACTTT.

This clone was seen only once. The chain combines TRBV5-1 with TRBJ2-1; TRBD2 matches 14 bases. Trimming removed 4 bases from V and 9 bases from J; junction bases left unmatched: 9. Germline V gene sequence: CDR1 SGHRS, CDR2 YFSETQ. The CDR3 runs to 16 residues. DNA of the CDR3: TGCGCCAGCAGCGGGGGGACTAGCGGGAGACTTGGTGAGCAGTTCTTC. It is translated as CASSGGTSGRLGEQFF.

In DNA, the CDR3 is TGTGCCACCAGCAGAGATGCGATGGGGCTAGTACGGTCCTACGAGCAGTACTTC. Amino acid sequence: CATSRDAMGLVRSYEQYF. The chain is built from TRBV15 and TRBJ2-7, with a weak D call TRBD1 (5 bases). The CDR3 has 18 residues. Germline V gene lookup returns CDR1 LNHNV and CDR2 YYDKDF (reference sequence). V was cut by 0 bases and J by 1 base, with 19 bases left in between.

The chain uses TRBV7-8 and TRBJ2-7; D perhaps matches TRBD2 (6 bases). The germline gives CDR1 SGHVS, CDR2 FQNEAQ. Trimming cost V 5 bases and J 3 bases, with 20 bases left between them. This CDR3 has 16 residues. The CDR3 DNA is TGTGCCAGCAGCCCCAGGCGGGACTGGGGAAACTACGAGCAGTACTTC. Protein product: CASSPRRDWGNYEQYF.

The chain employs TRBV10-1 and TRBJ2-7; 10 nucleotides align to TRBD2. This CDR3 spans 15 amino acids. The V and J ends lost 2 bases and 7 bases, in that order; junction bases with no gene match: 8. CDR1 is WNHNN, CDR2 SYGVQD, per germline (reference sequence). As DNA, the CDR3 is TGCGCCAGCAGTGAGACCCCTAGCGGGAGCAGAGAGCAGTACTTC. This translates into CASSETPSGSREQYF.

This clone has just one count. The genes are TRBV7-6 and TRBJ1-3, with 7 bases identical to TRBD1. CDR1 and CDR2 (germline): SGHVS, FNYEAQ. The CDR3 is made up of 16 amino acids. V dropped 1 base and J dropped 1; count of bases not matched to a gene: 4. The CDR3 bases are TGTGCCAGCAGCTTAGAAGGGGGCCATTCTGGAAACACCATATATTTT. Its translation: CASSLEGGHSGNTIYF.

CDR3 amino acids: CASSLNDKTSGILSYEQYF. CDR3 bases: TGTGCCAGCAGTTTAAATGATAAAACTAGCGGGATTCTCTCCTACGAGCAGTACTTC. The chain is built from TRBV28 and TRBJ2-7, with 10 nucleotides matching TRBD2. V lost 2 bases to trimming and J lost 0 bases; unmatched junction nucleotides: 13. The CDR3 contains 19 residues. In germline, CDR1 is MDHEN, CDR2 SYDVKM.